There are a few counts of the clone carrying this TCR beta chain. Its specificity is unknown. Using its own MiXCR run on the RT-PCR reads, TCRdb lists one record per CDR3 protein. Seen here are about 570,000 distinct CDR3 sequences, about 10% observed once, and the top ten hold approximately 11%. These data originate in a study of response to subunit inactivated influenza vaccine. Study results and limitations: There was a suggestion from the authors that each seasonal influenza vaccination recruits few new T cells.

These data were also reused for a study on T cells expressing NK-cell markers. From that second work: The cDNA for TCR beta came from 5'RACE template switching with UMIs. The authors sequenced eight donors, of whom seven were HCMV-seropositive and one was seronegative. NKG2C+ dominant clonotype frequencies in 5 or 6 donors were roughly 1.0-7.0% of CD8+ T cells. Expanded clones of NKG2C+ T cells had an unclear HCMV specificity.

The sequencing here drew on PBMCs from blood, taken on the day of vaccination. This clonotype was sampled from a man in his fifties or sixties who received an inactivated influenza vaccine.

CDR3 amino acids: CASGLGTQYF. The DNA for the CDR3 is TGTGCCAGCGGTCTGGGTACGCAGTATTTT. The J gene is TRBJ2-3, the V gene TRBV7-9; D is unresolved. V was shortened by 8 bases and J by 8 bases, with 8 bases between the two germline ends. From germline, CDR1 is SEHNR and CDR2 FQNEAQ (reference sequence). The CDR3 extends over 10 amino acids.